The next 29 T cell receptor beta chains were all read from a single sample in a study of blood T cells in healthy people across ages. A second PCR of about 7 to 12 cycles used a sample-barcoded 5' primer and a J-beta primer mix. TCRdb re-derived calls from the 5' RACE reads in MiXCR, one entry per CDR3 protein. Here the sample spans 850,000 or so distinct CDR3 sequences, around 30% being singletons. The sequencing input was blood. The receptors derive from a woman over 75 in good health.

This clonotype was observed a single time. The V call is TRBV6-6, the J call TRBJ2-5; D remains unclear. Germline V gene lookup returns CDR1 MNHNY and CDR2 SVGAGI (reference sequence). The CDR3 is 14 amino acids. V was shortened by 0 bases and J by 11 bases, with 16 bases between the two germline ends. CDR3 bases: TGTGCCAGCAGTTACTCGCCCTTTACGGGTGAGCAGTACTTC. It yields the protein CASSYSPFTGEQYF.

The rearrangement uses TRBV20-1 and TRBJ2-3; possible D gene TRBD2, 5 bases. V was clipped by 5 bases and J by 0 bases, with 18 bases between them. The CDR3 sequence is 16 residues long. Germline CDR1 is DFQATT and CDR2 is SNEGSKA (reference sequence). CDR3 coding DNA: TGCAGTGCTCAGTACCGAGCGGCGTTTAGCACAGATACGCAGTATTTT. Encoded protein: CSAQYRAAFSTDTQYF.

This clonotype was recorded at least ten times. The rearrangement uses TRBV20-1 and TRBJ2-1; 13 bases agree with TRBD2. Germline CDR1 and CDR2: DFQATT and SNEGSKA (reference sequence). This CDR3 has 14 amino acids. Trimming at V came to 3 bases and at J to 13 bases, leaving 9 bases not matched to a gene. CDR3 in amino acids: CSARAGTSGEYQFF. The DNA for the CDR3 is TGCAGTGCTAGGGCGGGGACTAGCGGGGAGTATCAGTTCTTC.

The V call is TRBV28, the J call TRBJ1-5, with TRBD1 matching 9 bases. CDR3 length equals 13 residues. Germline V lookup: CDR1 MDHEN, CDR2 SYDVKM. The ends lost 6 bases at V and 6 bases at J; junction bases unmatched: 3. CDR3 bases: TGTGCCAGCAGACGACAGGGGGGTCAGCCCCAGCATTTT. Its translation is CASRRQGGQPQHF.

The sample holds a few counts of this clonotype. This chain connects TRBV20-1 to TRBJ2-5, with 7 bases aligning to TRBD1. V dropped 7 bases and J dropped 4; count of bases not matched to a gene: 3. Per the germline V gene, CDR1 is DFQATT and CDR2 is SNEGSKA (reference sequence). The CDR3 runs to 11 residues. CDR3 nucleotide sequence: TGCAGTGTCCACAGGGGAGAGACCCAGTACTTC. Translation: CSVHRGETQYF.

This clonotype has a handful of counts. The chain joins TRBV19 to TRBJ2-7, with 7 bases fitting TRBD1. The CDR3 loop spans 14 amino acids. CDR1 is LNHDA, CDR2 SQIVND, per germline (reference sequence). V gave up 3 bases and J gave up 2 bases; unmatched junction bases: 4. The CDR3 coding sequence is TGTGCCAGTAGTATGCAGGACAGGACCTACGAGCAGTACTTC. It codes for CASSMQDRTYEQYF.

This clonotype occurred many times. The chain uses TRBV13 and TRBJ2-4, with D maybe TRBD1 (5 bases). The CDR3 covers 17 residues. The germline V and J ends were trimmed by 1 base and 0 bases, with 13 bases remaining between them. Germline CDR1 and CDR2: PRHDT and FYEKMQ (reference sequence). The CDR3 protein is CASSLAKDNIAKNIQYF. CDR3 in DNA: TGTGCCAGCAGCTTAGCCAAGGACAACATAGCCAAAAACATTCAGTACTTC.

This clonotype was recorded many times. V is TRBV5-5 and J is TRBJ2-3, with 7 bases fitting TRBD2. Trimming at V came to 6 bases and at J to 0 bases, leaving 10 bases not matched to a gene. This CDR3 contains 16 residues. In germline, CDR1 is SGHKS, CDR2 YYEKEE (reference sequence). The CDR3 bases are TGTGCCAGCACCACTCGAAAAGCGGGAAGCACAGATACGCAGTATTTT. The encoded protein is CASTTRKAGSTDTQYF.

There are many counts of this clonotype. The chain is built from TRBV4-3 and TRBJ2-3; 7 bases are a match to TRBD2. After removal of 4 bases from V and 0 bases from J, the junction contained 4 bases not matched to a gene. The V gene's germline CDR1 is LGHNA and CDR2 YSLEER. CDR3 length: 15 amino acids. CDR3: CASSLGLVSTDTQYF. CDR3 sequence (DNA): TGCGCCAGCAGCCTAGGACTAGTTAGCACAGATACGCAGTATTTT.

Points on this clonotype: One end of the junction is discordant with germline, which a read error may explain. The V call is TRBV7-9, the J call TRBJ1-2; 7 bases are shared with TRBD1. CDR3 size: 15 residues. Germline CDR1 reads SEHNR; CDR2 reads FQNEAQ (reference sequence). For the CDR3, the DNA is TGTGCCGGCAGTCGATCCGGGACAGAAATCTACGGCTACACCTTC. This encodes CAGSRSGTEIYGYTF.

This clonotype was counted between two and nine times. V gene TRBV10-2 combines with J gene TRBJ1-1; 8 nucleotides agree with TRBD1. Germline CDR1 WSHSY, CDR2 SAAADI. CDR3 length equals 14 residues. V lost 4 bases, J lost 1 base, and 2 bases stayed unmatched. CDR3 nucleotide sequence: TGCGCCAGCAGTGCCACAGGGGGGAACACTGAAGCTTTCTTT. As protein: CASSATGGNTEAFF.

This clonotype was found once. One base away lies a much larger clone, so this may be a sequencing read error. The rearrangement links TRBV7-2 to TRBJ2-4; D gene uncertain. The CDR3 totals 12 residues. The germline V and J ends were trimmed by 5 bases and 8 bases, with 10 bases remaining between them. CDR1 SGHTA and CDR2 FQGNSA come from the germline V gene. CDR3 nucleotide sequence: TGTGCCAGCAGCCTCCGACGCGACATTCAGTACTTC. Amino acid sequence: CASSLRRDIQYF. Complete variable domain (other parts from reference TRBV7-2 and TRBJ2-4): GAGVSQSPSNKVTEKGKDVELRCDPISGHTALYWYRQSLGQGLEFLIYFQGNSAPDKSGLPSDRFSAERTGGSVSTLTIQRTQQEDSAVYLCASSLRRDIQYFGAGTRLSVL.

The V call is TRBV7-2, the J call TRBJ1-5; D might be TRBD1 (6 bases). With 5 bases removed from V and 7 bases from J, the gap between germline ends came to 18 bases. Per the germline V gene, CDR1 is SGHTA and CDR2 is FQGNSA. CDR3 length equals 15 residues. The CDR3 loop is CASSPDRTVGQPQHF. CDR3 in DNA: TGTGCCAGCAGCCCAGATAGGACAGTAGGGCAGCCCCAGCATTTT.

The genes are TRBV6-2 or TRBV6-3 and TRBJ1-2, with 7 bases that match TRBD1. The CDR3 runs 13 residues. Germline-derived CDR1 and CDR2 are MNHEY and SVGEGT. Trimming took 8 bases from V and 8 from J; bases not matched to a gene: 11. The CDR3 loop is CASALGTVWGYTF. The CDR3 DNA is TGTGCCAGCGCCCTTGGGACAGTTTGGGGCTACACCTTC.

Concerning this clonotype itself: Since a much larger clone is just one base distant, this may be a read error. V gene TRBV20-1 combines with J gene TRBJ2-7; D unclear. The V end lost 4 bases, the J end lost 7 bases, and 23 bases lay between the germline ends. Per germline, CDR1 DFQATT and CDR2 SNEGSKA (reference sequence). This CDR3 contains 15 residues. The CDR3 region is CSATPGGNSYNEQYF. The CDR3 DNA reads TGCAGTGCTACCCCGGGCGGTAACAGCTACAATGAGCAGTACTTC.

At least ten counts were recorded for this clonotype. This CDR3 reads CASGDPIDNEQFF. CDR3 nucleotide sequence: TGTGCCTCGGGAGACCCAATTGACAATGAGCAGTTCTTC. The gene calls are TRBV10-3 and TRBJ2-1, with D possibly matching TRBD2 (6 bases). Germline V gives CDR1 ENHRY, CDR2 SYGVKD. V lost 11 bases, J lost 5 bases, and 16 bases lay in between. This CDR3 contains 13 residues.

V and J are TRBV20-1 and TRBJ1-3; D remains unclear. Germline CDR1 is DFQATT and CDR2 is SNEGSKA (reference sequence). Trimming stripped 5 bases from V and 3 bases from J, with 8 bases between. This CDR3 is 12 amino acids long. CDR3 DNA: TGCAGTGCTTTACAGAATGGAAACACCATATATTTT. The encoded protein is CSALQNGNTIYF.

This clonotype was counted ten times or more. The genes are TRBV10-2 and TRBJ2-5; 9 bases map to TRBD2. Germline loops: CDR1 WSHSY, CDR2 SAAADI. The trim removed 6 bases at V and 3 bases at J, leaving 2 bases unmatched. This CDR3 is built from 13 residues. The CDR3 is CASRLAGKETQYF. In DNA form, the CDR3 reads TGCGCCAGCAGGCTAGCGGGGAAAGAGACCCAGTACTTC.

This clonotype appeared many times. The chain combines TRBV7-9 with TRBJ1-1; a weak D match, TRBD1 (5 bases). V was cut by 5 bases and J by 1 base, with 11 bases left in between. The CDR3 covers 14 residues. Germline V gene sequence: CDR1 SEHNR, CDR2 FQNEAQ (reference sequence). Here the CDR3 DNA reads TGTGCCAGCAGCGAAGGAACAGGGAACACTGAAGCTTTCTTT. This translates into CASSEGTGNTEAFF.

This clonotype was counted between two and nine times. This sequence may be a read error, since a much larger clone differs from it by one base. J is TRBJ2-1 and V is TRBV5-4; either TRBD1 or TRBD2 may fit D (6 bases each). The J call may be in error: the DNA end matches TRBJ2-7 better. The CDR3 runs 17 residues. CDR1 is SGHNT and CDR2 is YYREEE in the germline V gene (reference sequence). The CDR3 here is CASSLGGGHSPYNEQYF. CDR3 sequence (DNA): TGTGCCAGCAGCCTAGGTGGGGGGCATAGCCCCTACAATGAGCAGTACTTC.

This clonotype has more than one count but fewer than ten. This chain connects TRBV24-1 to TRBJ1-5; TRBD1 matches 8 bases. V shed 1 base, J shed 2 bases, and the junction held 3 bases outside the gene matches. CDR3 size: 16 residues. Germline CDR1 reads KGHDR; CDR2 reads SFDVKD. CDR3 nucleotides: TGTGCCACCAGTGATTTCGCGGACAGGGGCAATCAGCCCCAGCATTTT. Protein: CATSDFADRGNQPQHF.

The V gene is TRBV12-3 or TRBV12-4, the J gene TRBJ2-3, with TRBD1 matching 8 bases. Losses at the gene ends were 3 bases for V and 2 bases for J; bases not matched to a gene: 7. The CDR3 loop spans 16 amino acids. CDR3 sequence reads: CASSLGMGQDTDTQYF. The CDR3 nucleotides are TGTGCCAGCAGTTTGGGTATGGGACAGGACACAGATACGCAGTATTTT.

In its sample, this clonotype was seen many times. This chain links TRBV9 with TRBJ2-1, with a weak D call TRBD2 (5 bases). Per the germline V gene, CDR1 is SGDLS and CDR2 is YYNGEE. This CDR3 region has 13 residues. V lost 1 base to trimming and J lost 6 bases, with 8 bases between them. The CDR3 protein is CASSVTSSNEQFF. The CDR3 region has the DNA TGTGCCAGCAGCGTAACTAGTTCCAATGAGCAGTTCTTC.

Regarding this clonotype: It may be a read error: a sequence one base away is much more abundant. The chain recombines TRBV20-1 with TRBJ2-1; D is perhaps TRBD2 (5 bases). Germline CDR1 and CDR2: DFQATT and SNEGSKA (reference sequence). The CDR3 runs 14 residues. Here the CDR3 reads CRARETMGYNEQFF. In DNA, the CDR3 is TGCAGAGCTAGAGAGACTATGGGTTACAATGAGCAGTTCTTC.

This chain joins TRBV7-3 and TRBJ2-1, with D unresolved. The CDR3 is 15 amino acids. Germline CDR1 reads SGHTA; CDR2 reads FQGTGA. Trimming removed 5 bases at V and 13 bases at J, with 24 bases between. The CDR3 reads CASSLDGRFSETQFF. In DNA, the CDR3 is TGTGCCAGCAGCCTAGATGGACGGTTCTCGGAGACCCAGTTCTTC. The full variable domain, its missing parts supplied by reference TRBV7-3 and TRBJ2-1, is GAGVSQTPSNKVTEKGKYVELRCDPISGHTALYWYRQSLGQGPEFLIYFQGTGAADDSGLPNDRFFAVRPEGSVSTLKIQRTERGDSAVYLCASSLDGRFSETQFFGPGTRLTVL.

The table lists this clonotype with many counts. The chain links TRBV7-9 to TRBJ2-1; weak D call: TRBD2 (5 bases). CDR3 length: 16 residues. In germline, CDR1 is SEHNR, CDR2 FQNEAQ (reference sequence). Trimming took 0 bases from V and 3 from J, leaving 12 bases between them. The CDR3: CASSLAPADDYNEQFF. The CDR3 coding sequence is TGTGCCAGCAGCTTAGCGCCAGCGGATGACTACAATGAGCAGTTCTTC.

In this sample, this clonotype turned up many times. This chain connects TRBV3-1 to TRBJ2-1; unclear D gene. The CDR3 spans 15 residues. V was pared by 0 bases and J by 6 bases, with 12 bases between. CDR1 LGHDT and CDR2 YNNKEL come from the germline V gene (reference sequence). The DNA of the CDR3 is TGTGCCAGCAGCCAAGATCGGGTCGAAGGCAATGAGCAGTTCTTC. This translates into CASSQDRVEGNEQFF.

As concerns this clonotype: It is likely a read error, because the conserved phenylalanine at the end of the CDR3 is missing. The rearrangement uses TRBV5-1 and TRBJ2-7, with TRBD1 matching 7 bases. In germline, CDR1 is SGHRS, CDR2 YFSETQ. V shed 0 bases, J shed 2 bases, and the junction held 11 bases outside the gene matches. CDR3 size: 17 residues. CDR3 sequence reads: CASSLGDRVGSPYEQYI. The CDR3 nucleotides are TGCGCCAGCAGCTTGGGGGACAGAGTGGGATCTCCCTACGAGCAGTACATC.

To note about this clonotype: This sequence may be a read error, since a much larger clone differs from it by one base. The CDR3 is CVSSPGINEQYF. The CDR3 region has the DNA TGTGTCAGCTCACCGGGGATCAACGAGCAGTACTTC. The chain carries TRBV18 and TRBJ2-4; tentatively, D is TRBD2 (5 bases). TRBJ2-7 matches the DNA end more closely, so the J call is doubtful. Germline CDR1 reads KGHSH; CDR2 reads LQKENI. This CDR3 contains 12 residues.